The 30 T cell receptor beta chains below were found in one sample sequenced in a study of blood T cells in healthy people across ages. A second PCR of about 6 to 12 cycles used a sample-barcoded 5' primer and a J-beta primer mix. A single record per CDR3 protein comes from TCRdb applying MiXCR to the 5' RACE reads. The sample shows around 1,000,000 distinct CDR3 sequences, under 30% of them seen only once. Separately, the same data were catalogued under a study of T cells of mothers and their children.

The sample comprised blood. These TCRs come from a girl aged 2-10 years in good health.

This clonotype was seen a few times. The rearrangement joins TRBV5-5 to TRBJ2-5, with D possibly being TRBD1 or TRBD2 (5 bases each). Germline loops: CDR1 SGHKS, CDR2 YYEKEE (reference sequence). V lost 4 bases and J 3 bases, leaving 13 bases between the germline ends. The CDR3 contains 14 residues. The CDR3 loop is CASSLGWGKETQYF. The CDR3 coding sequence is TGTGCCAGCAGCCTGGGGTGGGGGAAAGAGACCCAGTACTTC.

This chain joins TRBV11-2 and TRBJ2-2, with D hard to call. Per germline, CDR1 SGHAT and CDR2 FQNNGV. Trimming stripped 1 base from V and 6 bases from J, with 6 bases between. The CDR3 contains 13 residues. CDR3 residues: CASSLAAPGELFF. The CDR3 DNA sequence: TGTGCCAGCAGCTTAGCGGCCCCCGGGGAGCTGTTTTTT.

The rearrangement links TRBV7-2 to TRBJ1-2, with D maybe TRBD1 (5 bases). The germline V and J ends were trimmed by 1 base and 7 bases, with 10 bases remaining between them. The germline gives CDR1 SGHTA, CDR2 FQGNSA. CDR3 length: 13 amino acids. CDR3 in amino acids: CASSLGRAFGYTF. CDR3 nucleotide sequence: TGTGCCAGCAGCTTAGGCAGGGCGTTTGGCTACACCTTC.

The V gene is TRBV6-5, the J gene TRBJ2-7; TRBD1 matches at 9 bases. CDR1 and CDR2 from the germline V gene are MNHEY and SVGAGI. With 5 bases clipped from V and 4 bases from J, the junction kept 9 bases outside the gene matches. CDR3 length: 15 amino acids. The CDR3 region has the DNA TGTGCCAGCAGTCACCGCCGGGACAGGGAATACGAGCAGTACTTC. This gives the protein CASSHRRDREYEQYF.

This clonotype has more than one count but fewer than ten. CDR3 sequence reads: CSAPDREDGYTF. DNA for the CDR3: TGCAGTGCTCCGGACAGGGAGGATGGCTACACCTTC. V gene TRBV20-1 combines with J gene TRBJ1-2; 8 bases agree with TRBD1. Per germline, CDR1 DFQATT and CDR2 SNEGSKA (reference sequence). V lost 5 bases and J lost 6; bases outside the gene matches: 5. This CDR3 region has 12 residues.

Here the CDR3 reads CSVGAGLGEQFF. DNA of the CDR3: TGCAGCGTTGGCGCAGGTCTTGGTGAGCAGTTCTTC. The chain combines TRBV29-1 with TRBJ2-1, with D hard to call. Germline assignment: CDR1 SQVTM and CDR2 ANQGSEA. The CDR3 contains 12 residues. Trimming removed 4 bases from V and 9 bases from J, with 13 bases in between.

This rearrangement joins TRBV4-2 to TRBJ2-5; 11 bases match TRBD2. With the DNA end fitting TRBJ2-1 better, the J assignment may be wrong. This CDR3 has 16 residues. Germline CDR1 and CDR2: LGHNA and YNFKEQ. As DNA, the CDR3 is TGTGCCAGCAGCCAGCCCCAGACTAGCGGGAATGATGAGCAGTTCTTC. Its translation: CASSQPQTSGNDEQFF.

V is TRBV11-2 and J is TRBJ2-1, with D possibly matching TRBD2 (6 bases). Germline CDR1 is SGHAT and CDR2 is FQNNGV. This CDR3 comprises 14 residues. The V and J ends lost 4 bases and 5 bases respectively, with 12 bases between them. CDR3 residues: CASSSPGTHNEQFF. CDR3 coding DNA: TGTGCCAGCAGCTCACCTGGGACTCACAATGAGCAGTTCTTC.

This clonotype was picked up a small number of times. The rearrangement links TRBV20-1 to TRBJ2-5, with D unresolved. Per the germline V gene, CDR1 is DFQATT and CDR2 is SNEGSKA (reference sequence). V was trimmed by 2 bases and J by 5 bases, leaving 6 bases between them. The CDR3 is made up of 11 amino acids. The CDR3 loop is CSARRAETQYF. The CDR3, as DNA: TGCAGTGCTAGAAGGGCGGAGACCCAGTACTTC.

The rearrangement joins TRBV7-9 to TRBJ2-1; no clear D. This CDR3 is 14 amino acids long. The V gene lost 2 bases and the J gene lost 15 bases, with 20 bases spanning the gap. Germline CDR1 reads SEHNR; CDR2 reads FQNEAQ (reference sequence). CDR3 in DNA: TGTGCCAGCAGCTTATGGGCCGACCGGGCCTTCCTGTTCTTC. It yields the protein CASSLWADRAFLFF.

CDR3 DNA sequence: TGTGCCAGCAGCCAAAGACGGGGGGGTCCCTACAATGAGCAGTTCTTC. Protein sequence: CASSQRRGGPYNEQFF. The rearrangement links TRBV14 to TRBJ2-1, with TRBD2 matching 8 bases. Trimming took 2 bases from V and 2 from J; bases not matched to a gene: 5. CDR3 size: 16 residues. From germline, CDR1 is SGHDN and CDR2 FVKESK.

This chain uses TRBV5-8 with TRBJ2-5; D remains unclear. TRBJ2-1 matches the DNA end more closely, so the J call is doubtful. Germline CDR1 SGHTS, CDR2 YDEGEE. The CDR3 spans 19 residues. The CDR3 loop is CASSFTFGFGLALYNEQFF. The DNA for the CDR3 is TGTGCCAGCAGCTTTACGTTCGGATTCGGGTTAGCCTTATACAATGAGCAGTTCTTC.

This clonotype has a count of ten or more. The chain combines TRBV11-2 with TRBJ1-2; no firm D call. The germline gives CDR1 SGHAT, CDR2 FQNNGV. V was trimmed by 1 base and J by 3 bases, leaving 6 bases between them. This CDR3 has 13 amino acids. The chain's CDR3 is CASSLGADYGYTF. As DNA, the CDR3 is TGTGCCAGCAGCTTAGGAGCGGACTATGGCTACACCTTC.

The table lists this clonotype with many counts. The chain is built from TRBV9 and TRBJ2-1; either TRBD1 or TRBD2 may fit D (6 bases each). Per germline, CDR1 SGDLS and CDR2 YYNGEE. Trimming removed 3 bases from V and 8 bases from J, with 15 bases in between. The CDR3 is 14 amino acids. CDR3 sequence (DNA): TGTGCCAGCAGCGAGGGGGGCAGAGGGGATGAGCAGTTCTTC. This encodes CASSEGGRGDEQFF.

V usage is TRBV10-3 and J usage is TRBJ1-1; D is undetermined. V was shortened by 5 bases and J by 5 bases, with 9 bases between the two germline ends. Germline V lookup: CDR1 ENHRY, CDR2 SYGVKD. The CDR3 covers 12 residues. The CDR3 region is CAISSARTEAFF. The CDR3 DNA follows: TGTGCCATCAGTTCAGCGAGGACTGAAGCTTTCTTT.

V usage is TRBV28 and J usage is TRBJ2-1, with 7 bases lining up with TRBD2. With 5 bases clipped from V and 7 bases from J, the junction kept 17 bases outside the gene matches. Per germline, CDR1 MDHEN and CDR2 SYDVKM. This CDR3 has 17 amino acids. This CDR3 reads CASSPRLAEEMENEQFF. CDR3 DNA: TGTGCCAGCAGTCCAAGACTAGCAGAAGAGATGGAGAATGAGCAGTTCTTC.

This clonotype came up a few times. The chain joins TRBV9 to TRBJ2-5, with D possibly TRBD2 on 5 matching bases. The better agreement between TRBJ2-1 and the DNA end casts doubt on the J call. The CDR3 consists of 15 residues. Germline values: CDR1 SGDLS, CDR2 YYNGEE. CDR3 amino acids: CASSVGSGINNEQFF. In nucleotides, the CDR3 is TGTGCCAGCAGCGTAGGGTCCGGGATCAACAATGAGCAGTTCTTC.

The chain has TRBV13 and TRBJ2-5, with TRBD1 identical over 9 bases. Matching the DNA end better, TRBJ2-7 makes the J call doubtful. The germline V gene has CDR1 PRHDT and CDR2 FYEKMQ (reference sequence). The CDR3 consists of 16 residues. This chain's CDR3 is CASSSRGTGIQYEQYF. The CDR3 DNA sequence: TGTGCCAGCAGCTCAAGAGGGACAGGGATCCAATACGAGCAGTACTTC.

The chain is built from TRBV12-3 or TRBV12-4 and TRBJ2-3; D remains ambiguous. The CDR3 totals 12 residues. The V gene lost 4 bases and the J gene lost 7 bases, with 9 bases spanning the gap. The DNA for the CDR3 is TGTGCCAGCAGTTCCCGGGTGAATACGCAGTATTTT. Encoded protein: CASSSRVNTQYF.

This clonotype has just a few counts. The V call is TRBV12-3 or TRBV12-4, the J call TRBJ1-5; 7 nucleotides agree with TRBD1. The CDR3 is made up of 15 amino acids. V lost 3 bases, J lost 2 bases, and 4 bases stayed unmatched. The CDR3 region is CASSFGTGGNQPQHF. As DNA, the CDR3 is TGTGCCAGCAGTTTTGGAACAGGGGGCAATCAGCCCCAGCATTTT.

V and J are TRBV13 and TRBJ2-7; D may be TRBD1 (6 bases). CDR3 size: 15 residues. Trimming took 4 bases from V and 3 from J, leaving 16 bases between them. The germline V gene encodes CDR1 PRHDT and CDR2 FYEKMQ (reference sequence). The CDR3 protein is CASSSSGHPNYEQYF. The CDR3 DNA reads TGTGCCAGCAGCTCATCGGGACACCCAAACTACGAGCAGTACTTC.

This clonotype has more than one count but fewer than ten. The chain couples TRBV7-9 to TRBJ1-5; possible D gene TRBD1, 5 bases. Trimming took 3 bases from V and 5 from J, leaving 11 bases between them. This CDR3 region has 14 residues. Per the germline V gene, CDR1 is SEHNR and CDR2 is FQNEAQ (reference sequence). The CDR3 DNA reads as TGTGCCAGCAGCTTGGGGGGTCCGGATCAGCCCCAGCATTTT. Residues: CASSLGGPDQPQHF.

A word on this clonotype: At one end, the junction sequence differs from germline, possibly due to a read error. The chain recombines TRBV29-1 with TRBJ2-7, with D uncertain. CDR1 is SQVTM, CDR2 ANQGSEA, per germline. This CDR3 comprises 11 residues. CDR3 in amino acids: CSVVWSYAQYF. DNA for the CDR3: TGCAGCGTTGTTTGGAGCTACGCGCAGTACTTC.

The chain is built from TRBV4-1 and TRBJ1-6; D call uncertain. V shed 2 bases and J shed 14 bases, with 19 bases lying between them. Per germline, CDR1 MGHRA and CDR2 YSYEKL. The CDR3 length is 15 residues. CDR3 in amino acids: CASSQLALGDRTLHF. The CDR3 region has the DNA TGCGCCAGCAGCCAATTGGCCCTCGGGGATAGAACCCTCCACTTT.

This clonotype was seen a few times. As DNA, the CDR3 is TGTGCCAGCAGTGAATGGGCCGGGACCGGGGGCGAAAAACTGTTTTTT. Its translation: CASSEWAGTGGEKLFF. The rearrangement uses TRBV25-1 and TRBJ1-4; D is possibly TRBD1 (6 bases). Trimming shortened V by 1 base and J by 8 bases, and 17 bases separated the two germline ends. The CDR3 totals 16 residues. Germline V CDR1 and CDR2: MGHDK, SYGVNS.

The sample holds a few counts of this clonotype. At one end the junction does not follow the germline gene, possibly because of a read error. The genes are TRBV4-3 and TRBJ2-5, with 7 bases identical to TRBD2. Germline V gives CDR1 LGHNA, CDR2 YSLEER. This CDR3 is built from 17 residues. CDR3 amino acids: CASSQESLAGRGEAQYF. Here the CDR3 DNA reads TGCGCCAGCAGCCAAGAATCCTTAGCGGGCCGGGGAGAGGCCCAGTACTTC.

This clonotype was found once. J is TRBJ1-2 and V is TRBV20-1, with a tentative D call TRBD1 (5 bases). Looked up from germline, CDR1 is DFQATT and CDR2 is SNEGSKA (reference sequence). This CDR3 is built from 14 residues. V lost 0 bases to trimming and J lost 4 bases, with 12 bases between them. The CDR3 nucleotides read TGCAGTGCTAGAGAAGTGCCAGGGAGCTATGGCTACACCTTC. Translating gives CSAREVPGSYGYTF.

This rearrangement joins TRBV28 to TRBJ2-5; 16 nucleotides align to TRBD2. Unmatched junction bases numbered 11, after V lost 6 bases and J lost 4 bases. This CDR3 spans 18 amino acids. Germline V CDR1 and CDR2: MDHEN, SYDVKM. CDR3 in DNA: TGTGCCAGCAGACAGACTGGGACTAGCGGGAGGGCCCGAGAGACCCAGTACTTC. Amino acid sequence: CASRQTGTSGRARETQYF.

This clonotype was found a few times. This rearrangement joins TRBV7-9 to TRBJ2-7, with 7 bases aligning to TRBD1. Germline loops: CDR1 SEHNR, CDR2 FQNEAQ (reference sequence). The CDR3 length is 14 residues. The trim removed 5 bases at V and 6 bases at J, leaving 10 bases unmatched. The CDR3 loop reads CASSPQQGFSEQYF. DNA for the CDR3: TGTGCCAGCAGCCCGCAACAGGGGTTCAGCGAGCAGTACTTC. The entire variable domain, with the rest obtained from reference TRBV7-9 and TRBJ2-7, is as follows: DTGVSQNPRHKITKRGQNVTFRCDPISEHNRLYWYRQTLGQGPEFLTYFQNEAQLEKSRLLSDRFSAERPKGSFSTLEIQRTEQGDSAMYLCASSPQQGFSEQYFGPGTRLTVT.

The CDR3 sequence is CASPGGRSSYNEQFF. In nucleotides, the CDR3 is TGTGCCTCCCCGGGGGGGAGGAGCTCCTACAATGAGCAGTTCTTC. The V call is TRBV7-9, the J call TRBJ2-1, with TRBD2 identical over 8 bases. Germline assignment: CDR1 SEHNR and CDR2 FQNEAQ (reference sequence). The CDR3 is made up of 15 amino acids. V gave up 11 bases and J gave up 0 bases; unmatched junction bases: 9. The full variable domain, with the rest looked up from reference TRBV7-9 and TRBJ2-1, is DTGVSQNPRHKITKRGQNVTFRCDPISEHNRLYWYRQTLGQGPEFLTYFQNEAQLEKSRLLSDRFSAERPKGSFSTLEIQRTEQGDSAMYLCASPGGRSSYNEQFFGPGTRLTVL.